Listed here is a single TCR beta chain. Antigen unknown. V was pared by 3 bases and J by 10 bases, with 5 bases of the junction left unmatched. The CDR3 has 11 residues. Germline V gene data show CDR1 as GTSNPN and CDR2 as SVGIG (reference sequence). The sample is drawn from a study of shared clonotypes between healthy human individuals. Findings and caveats of the study: Non-shared clonotypes had lower generation probabilities than clonotypes shared by all four sorted-subset donors.

The data were produced by immunoSEQ multiplex PCR, yet TCRdb's version contains in-frame clones alone and is incomplete. Of about a million clones in the sample, approximately 76% are singletons; the top ten hold about 1.5%. This chain joins TRBV30 and TRBJ2-7; 8 bases align to TRBD2. Sequencing was performed on memory CD4+ T cells sorted from blood. Noted subset: CD45RA-negative fraction. This clonotype was sampled from a man younger than 35 in good health. The CDR3 protein is CAWSPGRVQYF. The CDR3 nucleotides read TGTGCCTGGAGCCCCGGGAGGGTCCAGTACTTC.